The clone carrying this TCR beta chain was observed a few times. The antigen is unknown. The sample comes from a study of beta chain features in type 1 diabetes. Study information: Patients did not differ from healthy donors in age, gender or cell yield. General study results and limits: Shorter TCRB CDR3s, moderately but significantly so, were found in Type 1 diabetes patients in all four CD4+ subsets. Small HLA sub-analyses could not settle whether HLA shapes TCRB rearrangement.

Every donor provided one heparinised blood draw, which averaged approximately 100 mL. The CDR3 extends over 15 amino acids. Per germline, CDR1 LNHNV and CDR2 YYDKDF (reference sequence). Trimming stripped 3 bases from V and 7 bases from J, with 18 bases between. The study reverse transcribed the entire isolated RNA, so it sequenced expressed TCRB transcripts. Reads from naive, central memory and regulatory T cell samples averaged around 4 million. The data were produced by immunoSEQ multiplex PCR, yet TCRdb's version contains in-frame clones alone and is incomplete. The table lists 600,000 or so clones, under 15% of them singletons.

This sequence was found in a man under 40 with type 1 diabetes. What was sequenced was naive CD4+ T cells from blood. This chain joins TRBV15 and TRBJ1-1, with D unresolved. CDR3 sequence reads: CATSRSRRESNEAFF. The CDR3, as DNA: TGTGCCACCAGCAGGTCACGCCGGGAATCGAATGAAGCTTTCTTT.